This T cell receptor beta chain was recovered during a study of molecular identifiers for immune sequencing clone quantification. V was pared by 0 bases and J by 0 bases, with 9 bases between. Germline V gene lookup returns CDR1 SGHDT and CDR2 YYEEEE. This CDR3 has 16 amino acids. This clonotype showed up many times. One entry per CDR3 protein results from TCRdb running MiXCR on the PCR reads. The sample contains more than 85,000 distinct CDR3 sequences, under 40% of which appear only once. The chain has TRBV5-6 and TRBJ2-2; unclear D gene. What was sequenced was naive CD8+ T cells from blood, with Jurkat cell RNA spiked in. Subset: FACS-sorted CD8+CD4-CCR7+CD45RA+ naive T cells. This TCR was sampled from a human donor in good health. Some libraries in this study had Jurkat cell RNA spiked in. CDR3 nucleotides: TGTGCCAGCAGCTTGGCGGTAGCAGCGAACACCGGGGAGCTGTTTTTT. This gives the protein CASSLAVAANTGELFF.